These 2 T cell receptor beta chains were sequenced from one sample in a study of blood T cell repertoires in COVID-19. Clones were read by immunoSEQ multiplex PCR, and TCRdb kept only the in-frame ones, dropping some. This table holds around 170,000 clones, approximately 83% found once. Sequencing input: peripheral blood. These receptors came from a man aged 50-59 years with active or convalescent COVID-19.

The V gene is TRBV9, the J gene TRBJ1-4, with D uncertain. Deletions cut 2 bases from V and 6 bases from J, with 14 bases between. The CDR3 extends over 15 amino acids. Germline assignment: CDR1 SGDLS and CDR2 YYNGEE. CDR3 in DNA: TGTGCCAGCAGCGTTACACCGACTAGGGATGAAAAACTGTTTTTT. The encoded protein is CASSVTPTRDEKLFF.

This clone was observed a handful of times. The chain carries TRBV28 and TRBJ2-2, with 8 bases matching TRBD2. Trimming removed 3 bases from V and 3 bases from J; junction bases left unmatched: 6. This CDR3 contains 16 residues. Per the germline V gene, CDR1 is MDHEN and CDR2 is SYDVKM. The DNA for the CDR3 is TGTGCCAGCAGTTTTCCCAAGCGGGGGCACACCGGGGAGCTGTTTTTT. It yields the protein CASSFPKRGHTGELFF.